These T cell receptor beta chains were read from a single sample in a study of blood T cell repertoires in COVID-19. Using immunoSEQ multiplex PCR, the repertoire was profiled, and TCRdb retains in-frame clones only, with some absent. This table has about 130,000 clones, more than 70% appearing once. The sample taken for sequencing was peripheral blood. These receptors were obtained from a woman over 75 with acute or convalescent COVID-19. CDR3s include the opening cysteine and the closing phenylalanine or tryptophan. The order of the fields is CDR3 protein, CDR3 DNA, V gene, clone size, D gene, J gene. A D gene is named only where the DNA matches it firmly. Not every row has a clone size; where given, it reads once, few, many or a size class.

CDR3aa: CASSIGQGAGEQYF
CDR3nt: TGTGCCAGTAGTATAGGGCAGGGGGCAGGCGAGCAGTACTTC
v_gene: TRBV19
abundance: once
d_gene: TRBD1
j_gene: TRBJ2-7

CDR3aa: CSAKGGRGYTF
CDR3nt: TGCAGTGCTAAAGGAGGCAGGGGCTACACCTTC
v_gene: TRBV20-1
abundance: .
d_gene: .
j_gene: TRBJ1-2

CDR3aa: CASSQTTGSQPQHF
CDR3nt: TGCGCCAGCAGCCAAACTACAGGGAGTCAGCCCCAGCATTTT
v_gene: TRBV5-1
abundance: .
d_gene: .
j_gene: TRBJ1-5

CDR3aa: CASSPPGGAGGELFF
CDR3nt: TGTGCCAGCAGCCCCCCGGGCGGGGCGGGCGGGGAGCTGTTTTTT
v_gene: TRBV7-3
abundance: few
d_gene: .
j_gene: TRBJ2-2

CDR3aa: CASSLGGGGSYTQYF
CDR3nt: TGTGCCAGCAGCTTGGGTGGTGGGGGGAGCTATACGCAGTATTTT
v_gene: TRBV5-5
abundance: .
d_gene: .
j_gene: TRBJ2-3

CDR3aa: CASSLNPGTKQETQYF
CDR3nt: TGTGCCAGCAGCTTAAACCCCGGGACAAAGCAAGAGACCCAGTACTTC
v_gene: TRBV7-3
abundance: .
d_gene: .
j_gene: TRBJ2-5

CDR3aa: CASSEARGGPTNEKLFF
CDR3nt: TGTGCCAGCAGTGAAGCGAGGGGGGGGCCAACTAATGAAAAACTGTTTTTT
v_gene: TRBV2
abundance: .
d_gene: .
j_gene: TRBJ1-4

CDR3aa: CASSLSGGTEQYF
CDR3nt: TGTGCCAGCAGTTTATCCGGGGGGACCGAGCAGTACTTC
v_gene: TRBV12-3/TRBV12-4
abundance: once
d_gene: TRBD2
j_gene: TRBJ2-7

CDR3aa: CSVSKAAGGANTEAFF
CDR3nt: TGCAGCGTGAGCAAGGCCGCAGGGGGCGCGAACACTGAAGCTTTCTTT
v_gene: TRBV29-1
abundance: .
d_gene: TRBD1
j_gene: TRBJ1-1

CDR3aa: CATSATGGEGAGTGELFF
CDR3nt: TGTGCCACCAGTGCGACAGGGGGCGAGGGGGCGGGTACCGGGGAGCTGTTTTTT
v_gene: TRBV24-1
abundance: .
d_gene: TRBD1
j_gene: TRBJ2-2

CDR3aa: CASSLVDRGLAKNIQYF
CDR3nt: TGTGCCAGCAGCTTAGTTGACAGGGGGTTAGCCAAAAACATTCAGTACTTC
v_gene: TRBV7-9
abundance: .
d_gene: TRBD1
j_gene: TRBJ2-4

CDR3aa: CASSLAGTGYGYTF
CDR3nt: TGTGCCAGCAGCTTGGCCGGGACAGGGTATGGCTACACCTTC
v_gene: TRBV5-4
abundance: once
d_gene: TRBD1
j_gene: TRBJ1-2

CDR3aa: CASNGRGGNEKLFF
CDR3nt: TGTGCCAGTAATGGGAGGGGAGGGAATGAAAAACTGTTTTTT
v_gene: TRBV19
abundance: .
d_gene: .
j_gene: TRBJ1-4

CDR3aa: CASSFGRANYGYTF
CDR3nt: TGTGCCAGCAGCTTCGGGAGGGCTAACTATGGCTACACCTTC
v_gene: TRBV6-2/TRBV6-3
abundance: once
d_gene: .
j_gene: TRBJ1-2

CDR3aa: CASSRMTGQGSEKLFF
CDR3nt: TGTGCCAGCTCAAGGATGACAGGGCAGGGAAGCGAAAAACTGTTTTTT
v_gene: TRBV18
abundance: .
d_gene: TRBD1
j_gene: TRBJ1-4

CDR3aa: CASSRRTENTEAFF
CDR3nt: TGTGCCAGCAGCCGGAGGACGGAGAACACTGAAGCTTTCTTT
v_gene: TRBV3-1/TRBV3-2
abundance: .
d_gene: .
j_gene: TRBJ1-1

CDR3aa: CASSSGQGNTEAFF
CDR3nt: TGTGCCAGCAGCTCCGGACAGGGAAACACTGAAGCTTTCTTT
v_gene: TRBV6-5
abundance: .
d_gene: TRBD1
j_gene: TRBJ1-1

CDR3aa: CATSRDTVGEQYF
CDR3nt: TGTGCCACCAGCAGAGATACGGTTGGCGAGCAGTACTTC
v_gene: TRBV15
abundance: .
d_gene: .
j_gene: TRBJ2-7

CDR3aa: CASSNSGQGFGNQPQHF
CDR3nt: TGTGCCAGTAGTAATTCAGGACAGGGTTTTGGCAATCAGCCCCAGCATTTT
v_gene: TRBV19
abundance: few
d_gene: TRBD1
j_gene: TRBJ1-5

CDR3aa: CASSVSGTATGELFF
CDR3nt: TGTGCCAGCAGCGTGAGCGGGACCGCCACCGGGGAGCTGTTTTTT
v_gene: TRBV11-3
abundance: .
d_gene: TRBD2
j_gene: TRBJ2-2

CDR3aa: CASSVDVGGPGGYGYTF
CDR3nt: TGTGCCAGCAGCGTAGATGTAGGGGGCCCAGGTGGCTATGGCTACACCTTC
v_gene: TRBV9
abundance: .
d_gene: TRBD1
j_gene: TRBJ1-2

CDR3aa: CASKLATNEKLFF
CDR3nt: TGTGCCAGCAAGCTTGCAACTAATGAAAAACTGTTTTTT
v_gene: TRBV6-6
abundance: .
d_gene: .
j_gene: TRBJ1-4

CDR3aa: CASSYGLAQYNEQFF
CDR3nt: TGTGCCAGCAGTTACGGACTAGCGCAATACAATGAGCAGTTCTTC
v_gene: TRBV28
abundance: .
d_gene: TRBD2
j_gene: TRBJ2-1

CDR3aa: CATSDPDNEQFF
CDR3nt: TGTGCCACCAGTGATCCGGACAATGAGCAGTTCTTC
v_gene: TRBV24-1
abundance: .
d_gene: .
j_gene: TRBJ2-1

CDR3aa: CASSRQGAGQPQHF
CDR3nt: TGTGCCAGCAGTAGACAGGGGGCAGGTCAGCCCCAGCATTTT
v_gene: TRBV27
abundance: .
d_gene: TRBD1
j_gene: TRBJ1-5

CDR3aa: CASSLASGGGLVELFF
CDR3nt: TGTGCCAGCAGCTTGGCTAGCGGAGGCGGATTGGTTGAGCTGTTTTTT
v_gene: TRBV5-4
abundance: .
d_gene: TRBD2
j_gene: TRBJ2-2

CDR3aa: CASRNRGRNTEAFF
CDR3nt: TGTGCCAGCAGAAACAGGGGGAGGAACACTGAAGCTTTCTTT
v_gene: TRBV2
abundance: .
d_gene: TRBD1
j_gene: TRBJ1-1

CDR3aa: CASSRLDWGQGGYGYTF
CDR3nt: TGTGCCAGCAGCCGGCTGGATTGGGGACAGGGCGGCTATGGCTACACCTTC
v_gene: TRBV7-9
abundance: .
d_gene: TRBD1
j_gene: TRBJ1-2

CDR3aa: CASGYGTSGSSYNEQFF
CDR3nt: TGTGCTAGTGGCTACGGGACTAGCGGAAGCTCCTACAATGAGCAGTTCTTC
v_gene: TRBV12-5
abundance: .
d_gene: TRBD2
j_gene: TRBJ2-1

CDR3aa: CASTLGTGQETQYF
CDR3nt: TGTGCCAGCACCCTCGGGACAGGACAAGAGACCCAGTACTTC
v_gene: TRBV5-4
abundance: .
d_gene: TRBD1
j_gene: TRBJ2-5

CDR3aa: CASSLDRGYGYTF
CDR3nt: TGTGCCAGCAGCTTGGATAGGGGGTATGGCTACACCTTC
v_gene: TRBV5-4
abundance: .
d_gene: .
j_gene: TRBJ1-2

CDR3aa: CAIRGQGTSYNEQFF
CDR3nt: TGTGCCATCAGGGGACAGGGAACCTCCTACAATGAGCAGTTCTTC
v_gene: TRBV10-3
abundance: .
d_gene: TRBD1
j_gene: TRBJ2-1

CDR3aa: CASTSTGSNTDTQYF
CDR3nt: TGTGCCAGCACCTCGACTGGTTCGAACACAGATACGCAGTATTTT
v_gene: TRBV7-9
abundance: .
d_gene: .
j_gene: TRBJ2-3

CDR3aa: CASSVGGYGGPYNEQFF
CDR3nt: TGTGCCAGCAGCGTGGGTGGTTATGGCGGGCCTTACAATGAGCAGTTCTTC
v_gene: TRBV9
abundance: .
d_gene: .
j_gene: TRBJ2-1

CDR3aa: CASSQTLGLAGGNEQYF
CDR3nt: TGTGCCAGCAGCCAGACCCTCGGGTTAGCGGGGGGGAACGAGCAGTACTTC
v_gene: TRBV3-1/TRBV3-2
abundance: .
d_gene: TRBD2
j_gene: TRBJ2-7

CDR3aa: CASSLLTPTGNYGYTF
CDR3nt: TGTGCCAGCAGTTTACTAACCCCGACAGGGAACTATGGCTACACCTTC
v_gene: TRBV27
abundance: .
d_gene: TRBD1
j_gene: TRBJ1-2

CDR3aa: CARGQGAGGLYEQYF
CDR3nt: TGTGCCCGCGGCCAGGGGGCGGGGGGGCTCTACGAGCAGTACTTC
v_gene: TRBV3-1/TRBV3-2
abundance: .
d_gene: .
j_gene: TRBJ2-7

CDR3aa: CASSQGLLNTEAFF
CDR3nt: TGTGCCAGCAGCCAGGGACTGCTGAACACTGAAGCTTTCTTT
v_gene: TRBV7-2
abundance: .
d_gene: .
j_gene: TRBJ1-1

CDR3aa: CASGGLAGRREQFF
CDR3nt: TGTGCCAGCGGGGGACTAGCGGGACGGAGGGAGCAGTTCTTC
v_gene: TRBV3-1/TRBV3-2
abundance: .
d_gene: TRBD2
j_gene: TRBJ2-1

CDR3aa: CASSLLAGGLGNTDTQYF
CDR3nt: TGTGCCAGCAGCTTACTAGCGGGAGGCCTGGGCAACACAGATACGCAGTATTTT
v_gene: TRBV7-2
abundance: .
d_gene: TRBD2
j_gene: TRBJ2-3

CDR3aa: CASSAPGHRISGNTIYF
CDR3nt: TGTGCCAGCTCTGCACCGGGACACCGTATCTCTGGAAACACCATATATTTT
v_gene: TRBV18
abundance: .
d_gene: .
j_gene: TRBJ1-3

CDR3aa: CASSVDRGNEQFF
CDR3nt: TGTGCCAGCAGCGTAGATCGGGGAAATGAGCAGTTCTTC
v_gene: TRBV9
abundance: .
d_gene: .
j_gene: TRBJ2-1

CDR3aa: CASSQAPVDTQYF
CDR3nt: TGCGCCAGCAGCCAGGCCCCCGTGGATACGCAGTATTTT
v_gene: TRBV4-1
abundance: .
d_gene: .
j_gene: TRBJ2-3

CDR3aa: CATSERRGDTQYF
CDR3nt: TGTGCCACCAGTGAGAGACGGGGAGATACGCAGTATTTT
v_gene: TRBV24-1
abundance: .
d_gene: .
j_gene: TRBJ2-3

CDR3aa: CASSEGRRGEAFF
CDR3nt: TGTGCCAGCAGTGAAGGTCGCAGGGGCGAAGCTTTCTTT
v_gene: TRBV2
abundance: .
d_gene: .
j_gene: TRBJ1-1